This T cell receptor (beta chain) was sequenced in a study of blood T cell repertoires in COVID-19. Germline loops: CDR1 MDHEN, CDR2 SYDVKM. The CDR3 is 13 amino acids. With 3 bases removed from V and 5 bases from J, the gap between germline ends came to 10 bases. A Seattle source enrolled patients during active infection and followed them longitudinally. Repertoires were generated with immunoSEQ multiplex PCR, while TCRdb's copy carries only in-frame clones and drops some. Of 150,000 to 200,000 clones listed, 85% to 90% were seen once; the top ten hold 15% to 20%. The chain uses TRBV28 and TRBJ2-5; D ambiguous. Source material: peripheral blood. The TCR sequence derives from a person aged 65 to 85 with COVID-19, enrolled during active disease. In DNA form, the CDR3 reads TGTGCCAGCAGTTTGCCTAGTCGGGAGACCCAGTACTTC. Its translation: CASSLPSRETQYF. The variable domain in full, with the rest retrieved from reference TRBV28 and TRBJ2-5, is DVKVTQSSRYLVKRTGEKVFLECVQDMDHENMFWYRQDPGLGLRLIYFSYDVKMKEKGDIPEGYSVSREKKERFSLILESASTNQTSMYLCASSLPSRETQYFGPGTRLLVL.